Detailed here is one T cell receptor beta chain. This entry is derived from a study of stem cell transplantation in POMP-related autoinflammatory disease. Assay used: immunoSEQ multiplex PCR; TCRdb lists only in-frame clones, some missing. The sample shows some 2,000 clones, less than 90% of them seen only once. The CDR3 is made up of 15 amino acids. Germline V gene sequence: CDR1 LNHDA, CDR2 SQIVND (reference sequence). The V gene end was trimmed by 6 bases and the J gene end by 3 bases; junction bases not matched to a gene: 8. The sequencing used Tregs from PBMCs, collected before stem cell transplantation. The receptor's source is a human donor with POMP-related autoinflammation and immune dysregulation (PRAID). V and J are TRBV19 and TRBJ1-5, with 7 bases aligning to TRBD1. The CDR3 loop is CASRLTGTDNQPQHF. CDR3 DNA: TGTGCCAGTAGGCTGACCGGGACAGACAATCAGCCCCAGCATTTT.